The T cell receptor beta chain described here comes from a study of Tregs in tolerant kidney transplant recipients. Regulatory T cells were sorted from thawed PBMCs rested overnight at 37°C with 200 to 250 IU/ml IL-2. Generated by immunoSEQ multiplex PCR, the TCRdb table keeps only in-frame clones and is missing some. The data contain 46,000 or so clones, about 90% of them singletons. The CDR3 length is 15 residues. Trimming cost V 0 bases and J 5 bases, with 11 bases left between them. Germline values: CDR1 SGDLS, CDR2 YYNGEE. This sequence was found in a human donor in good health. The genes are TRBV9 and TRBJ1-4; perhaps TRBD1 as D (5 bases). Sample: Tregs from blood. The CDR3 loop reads CASSVDNRINEKLFF. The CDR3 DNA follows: TGTGCCAGCAGCGTAGACAACAGGATAAATGAAAAACTGTTTTTT.